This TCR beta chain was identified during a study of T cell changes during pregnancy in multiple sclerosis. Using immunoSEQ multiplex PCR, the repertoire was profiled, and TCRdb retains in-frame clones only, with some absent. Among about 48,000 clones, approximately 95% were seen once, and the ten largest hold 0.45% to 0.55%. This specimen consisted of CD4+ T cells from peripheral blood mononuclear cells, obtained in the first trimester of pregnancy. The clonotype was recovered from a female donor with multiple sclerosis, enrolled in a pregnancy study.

The CDR3 sequence: CASRTLQGRYNYGYTF. The CDR3 coding sequence is TGTGCCAGCAGGACCTTACAGGGGAGGTACAACTATGGCTACACCTTC. V gene TRBV5-5 combines with J gene TRBJ1-2, with 7 nucleotides matching TRBD1. Germline CDR1 SGHKS, CDR2 YYEKEE (reference sequence). The J segment lost 2 bases and the V segment lost 5 bases, leaving 12 bases of the junction unmatched. The CDR3 extends over 16 amino acids.